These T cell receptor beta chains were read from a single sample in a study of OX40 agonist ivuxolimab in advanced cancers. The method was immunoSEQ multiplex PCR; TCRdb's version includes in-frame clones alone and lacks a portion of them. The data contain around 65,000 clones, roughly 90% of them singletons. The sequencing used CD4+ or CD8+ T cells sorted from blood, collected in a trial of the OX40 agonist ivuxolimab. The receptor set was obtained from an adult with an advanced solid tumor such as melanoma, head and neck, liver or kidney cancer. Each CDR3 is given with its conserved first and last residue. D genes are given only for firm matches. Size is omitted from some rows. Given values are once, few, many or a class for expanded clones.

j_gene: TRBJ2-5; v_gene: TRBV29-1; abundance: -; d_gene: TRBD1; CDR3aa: CSVDPGQGQETQYF; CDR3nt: TGCAGCGTCGATCCTGGACAGGGCCAAGAGACCCAGTACTTC
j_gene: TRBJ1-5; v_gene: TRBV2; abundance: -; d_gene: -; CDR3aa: CASSEARRPYVNQPQHF; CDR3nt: TGTGCCAGCAGTGAGGCTAGACGACCATACGTAAATCAGCCCCAGCATTTT
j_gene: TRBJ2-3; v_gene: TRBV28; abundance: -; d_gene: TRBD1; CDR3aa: CASSWDSSTDTQYF; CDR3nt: TGTGCCAGCAGTTGGGACAGTAGCACAGATACGCAGTATTTT
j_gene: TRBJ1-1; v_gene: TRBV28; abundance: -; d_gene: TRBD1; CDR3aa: CASITGGGTEAFF; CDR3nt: TGTGCCAGCATAACAGGGGGCGGAACTGAAGCTTTCTTT
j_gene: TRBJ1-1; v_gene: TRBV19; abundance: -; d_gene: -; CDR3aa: CASSIVWNTEAFF; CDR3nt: TGTGCCAGTAGTATAGTCTGGAACACTGAAGCTTTCTTT
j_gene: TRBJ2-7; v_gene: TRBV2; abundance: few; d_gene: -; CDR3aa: CASRPHSSYEQYF; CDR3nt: TGTGCCAGCAGACCCCACAGCTCCTACGAGCAGTACTTC
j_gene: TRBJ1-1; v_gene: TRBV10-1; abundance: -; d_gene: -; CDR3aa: CASSESHQQSQAFF; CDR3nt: TGCGCCAGCAGTGAGTCACATCAACAGAGCCAAGCTTTCTTT
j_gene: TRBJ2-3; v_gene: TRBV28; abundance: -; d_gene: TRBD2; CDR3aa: CASRTPGTSSTETDTQYF; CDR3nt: TGTGCCAGCAGGACGCCCGGGACTAGCTCCACCGAGACGGATACGCAGTATTTT
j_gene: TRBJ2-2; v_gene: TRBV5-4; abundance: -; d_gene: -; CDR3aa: CASSLASPALGELFF; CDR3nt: TGTGCCAGCAGCTTGGCCTCCCCCGCCCTCGGGGAGCTGTTTTTT
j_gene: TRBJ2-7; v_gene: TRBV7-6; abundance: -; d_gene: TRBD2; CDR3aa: CASSLLAGGSDEQYF; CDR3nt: TGTGCCAGCAGCTTATTAGCGGGAGGTTCCGACGAGCAGTACTTC
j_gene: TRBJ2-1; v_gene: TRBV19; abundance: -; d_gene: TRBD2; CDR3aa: CASSIIAGGAQFF; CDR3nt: TGTGCCAGTAGTATTATAGCGGGAGGGGCACAGTTCTTC
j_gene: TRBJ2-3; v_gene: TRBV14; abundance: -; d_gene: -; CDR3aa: CASSQEIVDTQYF; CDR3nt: TGTGCCAGCAGCCAAGAGATAGTAGATACGCAGTATTTT
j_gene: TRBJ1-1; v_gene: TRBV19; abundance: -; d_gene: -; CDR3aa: CASSIVTRGAEAFF; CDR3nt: TGTGCCAGTAGTATAGTAACGAGGGGCGCTGAAGCTTTCTTT
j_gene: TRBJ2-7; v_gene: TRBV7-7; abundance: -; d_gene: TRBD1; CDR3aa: CASSSGTGDSYEQYF; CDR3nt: TGTGCCAGCAGCTCGGGGACAGGGGATAGCTACGAGCAGTACTTC
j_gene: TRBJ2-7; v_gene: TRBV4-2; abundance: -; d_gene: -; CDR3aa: CASSQVGSKSTYEQYF; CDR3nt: TGTGCCAGCAGCCAAGTCGGTTCCAAGTCGACCTACGAGCAGTACTTC
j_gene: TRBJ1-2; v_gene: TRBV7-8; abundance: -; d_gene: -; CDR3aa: CASSLAIDPAFVGGYTF; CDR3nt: TGTGCCAGCAGCTTAGCGATCGACCCCGCCTTTGTCGGTGGCTACACCTTC
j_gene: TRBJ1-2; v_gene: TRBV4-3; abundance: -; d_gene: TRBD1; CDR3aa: CASSPDRESGYGYTF; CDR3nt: TGCGCCAGCAGCCCGGACAGGGAATCTGGCTATGGCTACACCTTC
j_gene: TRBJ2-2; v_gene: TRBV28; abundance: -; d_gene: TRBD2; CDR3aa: CASCGTSGSIGELFF; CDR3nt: TGTGCCAGCTGCGGGACTAGCGGGAGTATCGGGGAGCTGTTTTTT
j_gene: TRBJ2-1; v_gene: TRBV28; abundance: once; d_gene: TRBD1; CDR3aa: CASSLLTGKVYNEQFF; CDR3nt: TGTGCCAGCAGTTTATTGACAGGGAAGGTCTACAATGAGCAGTTCTTC
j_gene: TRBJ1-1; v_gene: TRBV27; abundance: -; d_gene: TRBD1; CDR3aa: CASSLGTGMFAEAFF; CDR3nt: TGTGCCAGCAGTTTGGGGACAGGGATGTTCGCTGAAGCTTTCTTT
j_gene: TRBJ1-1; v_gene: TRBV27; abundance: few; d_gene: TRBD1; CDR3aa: CASSAMGQGNTEAFF; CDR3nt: TGTGCCAGCAGTGCTATGGGACAGGGGAACACTGAAGCTTTCTTT
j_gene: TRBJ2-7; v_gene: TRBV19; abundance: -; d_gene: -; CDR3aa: CASSETGLRSYEQYF; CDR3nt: TGTGCCAGTAGTGAGACAGGTCTACGCTCCTACGAGCAGTACTTC
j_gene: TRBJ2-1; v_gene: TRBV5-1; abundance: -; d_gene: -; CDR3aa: CASSLVGNHEQFF; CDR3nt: TGCGCCAGCAGCTTAGTAGGGAACCATGAGCAGTTCTTC
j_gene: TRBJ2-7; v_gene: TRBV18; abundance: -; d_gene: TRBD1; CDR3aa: CASSPRTGGLSGDYYEQYF; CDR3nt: TGTGCCAGCTCACCTCGGACAGGGGGCCTTAGCGGGGACTACTACGAGCAGTACTTC
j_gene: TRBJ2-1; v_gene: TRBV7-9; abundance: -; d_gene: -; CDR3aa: CASSLQKEQFF; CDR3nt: TGTGCCAGCAGCCTACAGAAGGAGCAGTTCTTC
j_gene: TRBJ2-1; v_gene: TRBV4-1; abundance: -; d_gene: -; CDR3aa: CASSPIVGGKVHNEQFF; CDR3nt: TGCGCCAGCAGCCCCATCGTGGGCGGGAAGGTACACAATGAGCAGTTCTTC
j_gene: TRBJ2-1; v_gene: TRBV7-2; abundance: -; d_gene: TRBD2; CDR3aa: CASSSTSGSGNEQFF; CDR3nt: TGTGCCAGCAGTTCCACTAGCGGGAGTGGAAATGAGCAGTTCTTC
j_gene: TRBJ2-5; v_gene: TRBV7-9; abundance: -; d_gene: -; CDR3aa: CASSDLKETQYF; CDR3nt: TGTGCCAGCAGCGACCTGAAAGAGACCCAGTACTTC
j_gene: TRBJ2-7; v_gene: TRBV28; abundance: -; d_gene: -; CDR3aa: CARCVKMNSSINAYEQYF; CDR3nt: TGTGCCAGATGTGTTAAGATGAACAGTTCTATAAACGCCTACGAGCAGTACTTC
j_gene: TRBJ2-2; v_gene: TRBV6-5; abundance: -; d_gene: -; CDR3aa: CASSYEGTGELFF; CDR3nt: TGTGCCAGCAGTTACGAAGGAACCGGGGAGCTGTTTTTT
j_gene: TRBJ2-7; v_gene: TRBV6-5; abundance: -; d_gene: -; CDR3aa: CASSDTYEQYF; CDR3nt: TGTGCCAGCAGCGACACCTACGAGCAGTACTTC
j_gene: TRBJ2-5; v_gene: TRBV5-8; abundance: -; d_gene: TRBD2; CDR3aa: CASSLASGQETQYF; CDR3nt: TGTGCCAGCAGCTTGGCTAGCGGCCAAGAGACCCAGTACTTC
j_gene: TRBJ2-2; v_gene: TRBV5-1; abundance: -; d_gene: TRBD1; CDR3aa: CASSLTGTDNTGELFF; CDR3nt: TGCGCCAGCAGCCTTACCGGGACAGACAACACCGGGGAGCTGTTTTTT
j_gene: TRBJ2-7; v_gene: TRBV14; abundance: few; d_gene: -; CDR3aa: CASSQFYYEQYF; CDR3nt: TGTGCCAGCAGCCAATTCTACTACGAGCAGTACTTC
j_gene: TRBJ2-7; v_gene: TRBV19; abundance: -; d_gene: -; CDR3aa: CASGAGDMTSYEQYF; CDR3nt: TGTGCCAGTGGGGCCGGCGACATGACCTCCTACGAGCAGTACTTC
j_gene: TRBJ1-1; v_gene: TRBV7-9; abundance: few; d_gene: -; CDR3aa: CASSLEGNTEAFF; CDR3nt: TGTGCCAGCAGCTTAGAGGGGAACACTGAAGCTTTCTTT
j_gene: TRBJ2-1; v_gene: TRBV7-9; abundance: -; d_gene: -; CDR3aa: CASSSRETAYNEQFF; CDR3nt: TGTGCCAGCAGCTCCAGAGAGACTGCCTACAATGAGCAGTTCTTC
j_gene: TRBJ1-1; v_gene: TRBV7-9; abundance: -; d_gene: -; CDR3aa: CASSLGGAAEAFF; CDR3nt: TGTGCCAGCAGCTTGGGGGGCGCCGCTGAAGCTTTCTTT